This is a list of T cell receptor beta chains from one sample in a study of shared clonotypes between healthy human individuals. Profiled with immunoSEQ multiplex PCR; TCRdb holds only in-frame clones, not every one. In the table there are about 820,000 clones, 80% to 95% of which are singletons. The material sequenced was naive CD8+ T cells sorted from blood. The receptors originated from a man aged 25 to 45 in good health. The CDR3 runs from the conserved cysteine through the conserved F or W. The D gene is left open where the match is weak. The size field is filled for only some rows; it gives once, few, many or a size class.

CDR3aa: CASSWSFNTEAFF; CDR3nt: TGTGCCAGCAGTTGGTCCTTTAACACTGAAGCTTTCTTT; j_gene: TRBJ1-1; abundance: .; v_gene: TRBV28; d_gene: .
CDR3aa: CASSLDGLNEQFF; CDR3nt: TGCGCCAGCAGCTTGGACGGGTTGAATGAGCAGTTCTTC; j_gene: TRBJ2-1; abundance: .; v_gene: TRBV5-1; d_gene: .
CDR3aa: CASSPGLAGGPSSYEQYF; CDR3nt: TGTGCCAGCAGTCCAGGACTAGCGGGAGGACCCAGCTCCTACGAGCAGTACTTC; j_gene: TRBJ2-7; abundance: .; v_gene: TRBV28; d_gene: TRBD2
CDR3aa: CASSFRGRGTEAFF; CDR3nt: TGTGCCAGCAGCTTTAGGGGGCGCGGCACTGAAGCTTTCTTT; j_gene: TRBJ1-1; abundance: .; v_gene: TRBV28; d_gene: TRBD1
CDR3aa: CASSPPISGTSDEQFF; CDR3nt: TGTGCCAGCAGCCCGCCTATTAGCGGGACGAGCGATGAGCAGTTCTTC; j_gene: TRBJ2-1; abundance: .; v_gene: TRBV7-8; d_gene: TRBD2
CDR3aa: CASSMGGAQSSYNEQFF; CDR3nt: TGTGCCAGTAGTATGGGCGGTGCCCAGAGCTCCTACAATGAGCAGTTCTTC; j_gene: TRBJ2-1; abundance: .; v_gene: TRBV19; d_gene: .
CDR3aa: CASSQVPGGRITDTQYF; CDR3nt: TGCGCCAGCAGCCAAGTCCCCGGCGGGAGGATCACAGATACGCAGTATTTT; j_gene: TRBJ2-3; abundance: .; v_gene: TRBV4-1; d_gene: TRBD2
CDR3aa: CASSKGDSGANVLTF; CDR3nt: TGTGCCAGCAGCAAGGGTGACTCTGGGGCCAACGTCCTGACTTTC; j_gene: TRBJ2-6; abundance: .; v_gene: TRBV5-5; d_gene: .
CDR3aa: CASSFGQGKSSYEQYF; CDR3nt: TGCGCCAGCAGCTTTGGACAGGGGAAGAGCTCCTACGAGCAGTACTTC; j_gene: TRBJ2-7; abundance: .; v_gene: TRBV5-1; d_gene: TRBD1
CDR3aa: CASSGDNGELFF; CDR3nt: TGTGCCAGCAGCGGGGACAACGGGGAGCTGTTTTTT; j_gene: TRBJ2-2; abundance: once; v_gene: TRBV7-9; d_gene: .
CDR3aa: CASSLAQFYNEQFF; CDR3nt: TGTGCCAGCAGCTTAGCACAATTCTACAATGAGCAGTTCTTC; j_gene: TRBJ2-1; abundance: .; v_gene: TRBV11-2; d_gene: .
CDR3aa: CASSVMRVGSEQFF; CDR3nt: TGTGCCAGCAGCGTAATGAGGGTGGGGTCTGAGCAGTTCTTC; j_gene: TRBJ2-1; abundance: .; v_gene: TRBV5-5; d_gene: .
CDR3aa: CASSISLTGDEAFF; CDR3nt: TGTGCCAGTAGTATTTCCCTGACAGGAGACGAAGCTTTCTTT; j_gene: TRBJ1-1; abundance: .; v_gene: TRBV19; d_gene: .
CDR3aa: CASSWKEEQYF; CDR3nt: TGTGCCAGCAGCTGGAAGGAAGAGCAGTACTTC; j_gene: TRBJ2-7; abundance: .; v_gene: TRBV13; d_gene: .
CDR3aa: CASSPGGSGSERQYF; CDR3nt: TGTGCCAGCAGCCCCGGTGGTAGCGGGAGTGAAAGGCAGTATTTT; j_gene: TRBJ2-3; abundance: .; v_gene: TRBV14; d_gene: TRBD2
CDR3aa: CASSEDLYNEQFF; CDR3nt: TGTGCCAGCAGTGAGGACTTATACAATGAGCAGTTCTTC; j_gene: TRBJ2-1; abundance: .; v_gene: TRBV27; d_gene: .
CDR3aa: CASARGGSSYEQYF; CDR3nt: TGTGCCAGCGCCCGGGGCGGGAGCTCCTACGAGCAGTACTTC; j_gene: TRBJ2-7; abundance: .; v_gene: TRBV27; d_gene: TRBD2
CDR3aa: CASSLATGGQGREKLFF; CDR3nt: TGTGCCAGCAGCTTGGCCACCGGAGGACAGGGACGTGAAAAACTGTTTTTT; j_gene: TRBJ1-4; abundance: .; v_gene: TRBV5-4; d_gene: TRBD1
CDR3aa: CASSVGGLAGARYEQFF; CDR3nt: TGTGCCAGCAGCGTAGGGGGACTAGCGGGAGCTCGCTATGAGCAGTTCTTC; j_gene: TRBJ2-1; abundance: .; v_gene: TRBV9; d_gene: TRBD2
CDR3aa: CASSRASGRANEQFF; CDR3nt: TGTGCCAGCAGCAGAGCTAGCGGGAGGGCCAATGAGCAGTTCTTC; j_gene: TRBJ2-1; abundance: .; v_gene: TRBV2; d_gene: TRBD2
CDR3aa: CASSLGTSGTDTQYF; CDR3nt: TGTGCCAGCAGCTTAGGGACTAGCGGTACAGATACGCAGTATTTT; j_gene: TRBJ2-3; abundance: .; v_gene: TRBV7-9; d_gene: TRBD2
CDR3aa: CASGRRNRISDEQYF; CDR3nt: TGTGCCAGCGGTCGGCGAAACAGGATATCTGACGAGCAGTACTTC; j_gene: TRBJ2-7; abundance: .; v_gene: TRBV25-1; d_gene: .
CDR3aa: CASSHPPTGAGETQYF; CDR3nt: TGTGCCAGCAGCCATCCCCCCACAGGGGCAGGAGAGACCCAGTACTTC; j_gene: TRBJ2-5; abundance: .; v_gene: TRBV7-9; d_gene: TRBD1
CDR3aa: CASTGLAGVITGELFF; CDR3nt: TGTGCCAGCACTGGACTAGCGGGAGTTATCACCGGGGAGCTGTTTTTT; j_gene: TRBJ2-2; abundance: .; v_gene: TRBV2; d_gene: TRBD2
CDR3aa: CASSSLTEAYNEQFF; CDR3nt: TGTGCCAGCAGTTCCTTAACTGAGGCCTACAATGAGCAGTTCTTC; j_gene: TRBJ2-1; abundance: .; v_gene: TRBV6-6; d_gene: .
CDR3aa: CASSYSIPRGDFPQHF; CDR3nt: TGTGCCAGCAGTTACTCGATACCTAGGGGAGACTTCCCCCAGCATTTT; j_gene: TRBJ1-5; abundance: .; v_gene: TRBV6-5; d_gene: .
CDR3aa: CATSISGRAASEQYF; CDR3nt: TGTGCCACCAGCATTAGCGGGAGGGCCGCTAGTGAGCAGTACTTC; j_gene: TRBJ2-7; abundance: .; v_gene: TRBV15; d_gene: TRBD2
CDR3aa: CASRPGTSALTSTDTQYF; CDR3nt: TGTGCCAGCAGACCCGGGACTAGCGCTTTGACTAGCACAGATACGCAGTATTTT; j_gene: TRBJ2-3; abundance: once; v_gene: TRBV7-2; d_gene: TRBD2
CDR3aa: CASSLGPRTEAFF; CDR3nt: TGTGCCAGCAGCTTAGGACCAAGAACTGAAGCTTTCTTT; j_gene: TRBJ1-1; abundance: .; v_gene: TRBV11-2; d_gene: .
CDR3aa: CASSEGRAYEQYF; CDR3nt: TGTGCCAGCAGTGAAGGCCGGGCTTACGAGCAGTACTTC; j_gene: TRBJ2-7; abundance: .; v_gene: TRBV6-1; d_gene: .
CDR3aa: CAWSVNPDRPPETQYF; CDR3nt: TGTGCCTGGAGTGTCAATCCTGACAGGCCTCCAGAGACCCAGTACTTC; j_gene: TRBJ2-5; abundance: .; v_gene: TRBV30; d_gene: .
CDR3aa: CASSVGLQETQYF; CDR3nt: TGTGCCAGCAGCGTTGGCCTTCAAGAGACCCAGTACTTC; j_gene: TRBJ2-5; abundance: .; v_gene: TRBV14; d_gene: .
CDR3aa: CASSLARLGRMNTEAFF; CDR3nt: TGTGCCAGCTCACTAGCGCGATTGGGACGGATGAACACTGAAGCTTTCTTT; j_gene: TRBJ1-1; abundance: once; v_gene: TRBV18; d_gene: .
CDR3aa: CASSLGTGDFNEQYF; CDR3nt: TGCGCCAGCAGTTTGGGGACAGGGGACTTCAACGAGCAGTACTTC; j_gene: TRBJ2-7; abundance: .; v_gene: TRBV5-1; d_gene: TRBD1
CDR3aa: CASSQDRGGIDGYTF; CDR3nt: TGCGCCAGCAGCCAAGATAGGGGGGGCATCGATGGCTACACCTTC; j_gene: TRBJ1-2; abundance: .; v_gene: TRBV4-3; d_gene: .
CDR3aa: CASSEGRGHYEQYF; CDR3nt: TGTGCCAGCAGTGAAGGCAGGGGGCACTACGAGCAGTACTTC; j_gene: TRBJ2-7; abundance: .; v_gene: TRBV2; d_gene: TRBD1
CDR3aa: CASSTSGPSYEQYF; CDR3nt: TGTGCCAGCAGTACTAGCGGCCCGTCCTACGAGCAGTACTTC; j_gene: TRBJ2-7; abundance: .; v_gene: TRBV7-8; d_gene: TRBD2
CDR3aa: CASSHIANNEQFF; CDR3nt: TGTGCCAGCAGTCACATAGCTAACAATGAGCAGTTCTTC; j_gene: TRBJ2-1; abundance: .; v_gene: TRBV6-6; d_gene: .
CDR3aa: CASSQDGGSNEQFF; CDR3nt: TGCGCCAGCAGCCAAGATGGAGGGAGCAATGAGCAGTTCTTC; j_gene: TRBJ2-1; abundance: .; v_gene: TRBV4-3; d_gene: .
CDR3aa: CASSYPDEQYF; CDR3nt: TGTGCCAGCAGTTACCCCGACGAGCAGTACTTC; j_gene: TRBJ2-7; abundance: .; v_gene: TRBV28; d_gene: .
CDR3aa: CASSFGGPTDTQYF; CDR3nt: TGTGCCAGCAGCTTCGGAGGCCCCACAGATACGCAGTATTTT; j_gene: TRBJ2-3; abundance: .; v_gene: TRBV5-8; d_gene: .
CDR3aa: CASSPPPDTQYF; CDR3nt: TGTGCCAGCAGCCCGCCCCCAGATACGCAGTATTTT; j_gene: TRBJ2-3; abundance: .; v_gene: TRBV7-2; d_gene: .
CDR3aa: CASGGGDLSTDTQYF; CDR3nt: TGTGCCAGCGGCGGGGGGGACCTTAGCACAGATACGCAGTATTTT; j_gene: TRBJ2-3; abundance: .; v_gene: TRBV9; d_gene: TRBD2
CDR3aa: CASSWNRLDNEQFF; CDR3nt: TGTGCCAGCAGTTGGAACAGGCTAGACAATGAGCAGTTCTTC; j_gene: TRBJ2-1; abundance: .; v_gene: TRBV6-6; d_gene: .
CDR3aa: CASSLGTSGTSTDTQYF; CDR3nt: TGTGCCAGCAGCTTAGGGACTAGCGGAACTAGCACAGATACGCAGTATTTT; j_gene: TRBJ2-3; abundance: .; v_gene: TRBV7-6; d_gene: TRBD2
CDR3aa: CSVVGGINEQFF; CDR3nt: TGCAGCGTTGTGGGGGGAATCAATGAGCAGTTCTTC; j_gene: TRBJ2-1; abundance: .; v_gene: TRBV29-1; d_gene: .
CDR3aa: CASSEGELAKNIQYF; CDR3nt: TGTGCCAGCAGCGAGGGGGAGCTAGCCAAAAACATTCAGTACTTC; j_gene: TRBJ2-4; abundance: .; v_gene: TRBV7-8; d_gene: .
CDR3aa: CASADRINEKLFF; CDR3nt: TGTGCCAGCGCTGACAGGATAAATGAAAAACTGTTTTTT; j_gene: TRBJ1-4; abundance: .; v_gene: TRBV11-2; d_gene: .
CDR3aa: CASSLARPELAVLQDEQFF; CDR3nt: TGTGCCAGCAGCTTAGCACGTCCAGAACTAGCGGTCCTCCAGGATGAGCAGTTCTTC; j_gene: TRBJ2-1; abundance: .; v_gene: TRBV7-9; d_gene: TRBD2
CDR3aa: CASSLKGGRGGNEQFF; CDR3nt: TGTGCCAGCAGCTTGAAGGGCGGGAGGGGCGGCAATGAGCAGTTCTTC; j_gene: TRBJ2-1; abundance: once; v_gene: TRBV7-6; d_gene: TRBD2
CDR3aa: CASSSQGITEAFF; CDR3nt: TGTGCCAGTAGTTCCCAGGGGATCACTGAAGCTTTCTTT; j_gene: TRBJ1-1; abundance: few; v_gene: TRBV19; d_gene: .
CDR3aa: CASSVVEGRGANVLTF; CDR3nt: TGTGCCAGCAGCGTAGTCGAGGGCCGTGGGGCCAACGTCCTGACTTTC; j_gene: TRBJ2-6; abundance: .; v_gene: TRBV9; d_gene: .
CDR3aa: CASSLLGQGSSQPQHF; CDR3nt: TGTGCCAGCAGTTTATTGGGACAGGGATCAAGTCAGCCCCAGCATTTT; j_gene: TRBJ1-5; abundance: .; v_gene: TRBV28; d_gene: TRBD1
CDR3aa: CASSLRRRPSSYNEQFF; CDR3nt: TGTGCCAGCAGCTTACGTCGGCGGCCCAGCTCCTACAATGAGCAGTTCTTC; j_gene: TRBJ2-1; abundance: .; v_gene: TRBV7-2; d_gene: .
CDR3aa: CASSSLRGHQPQHF; CDR3nt: TGTGCCAGCAGCTCCCTCCGGGGACATCAGCCCCAGCATTTT; j_gene: TRBJ1-5; abundance: .; v_gene: TRBV7-2; d_gene: .
CDR3aa: CASSPPWAGTNQPQHF; CDR3nt: TGTGCCAGCTCACCACCATGGGCAGGGACAAATCAGCCCCAGCATTTT; j_gene: TRBJ1-5; abundance: .; v_gene: TRBV18; d_gene: .
CDR3aa: CATLDTAYEQYF; CDR3nt: TGTGCCACCTTGGACACGGCCTACGAGCAGTACTTC; j_gene: TRBJ2-7; abundance: .; v_gene: TRBV10-3; d_gene: .
CDR3aa: CASSEGLDISKQYF; CDR3nt: TGTGCCAGCAGCGAGGGACTAGATATCTCCAAGCAGTACTTC; j_gene: TRBJ2-7; abundance: .; v_gene: TRBV9; d_gene: TRBD2
CDR3aa: CASSLTDVITANTGELFF; CDR3nt: TGTGCCAGCAGCTTGACGGACGTAATTACCGCGAACACCGGGGAGCTGTTTTTT; j_gene: TRBJ2-2; abundance: .; v_gene: TRBV7-2; d_gene: .